Presented here are 26 T cell receptor beta chains from one specimen sequenced in a study of vaccination effects on CD4 cells after COVID-19. For these TCRs, the target antigens are not known. Using immunoSEQ multiplex PCR, the repertoire was profiled, and TCRdb retains in-frame clones only, with some absent. The data show some 30,000 clones, under 85% seen once. Within the ViraFEST assay, antigen-specific CD4+ T cells underwent expansion with viral peptide pools prior to sequencing. Culturing for around 10 days preceded CD4+ T cell isolation. Between March and December 2020, the person had a SARS-CoV-2 infection that PCR confirmed. Specimen: CD4+ T cells from PBMCs cultured with a peptide pool, collected before COVID-19 vaccination. These receptors originate from a human donor who had a prior SARS-CoV-2 infection.

This clone was observed a few times. The DNA for the CDR3 is TGTGCCAGCAGTACGGGGGACATCTACGGCTACACCTTC. Amino acids: CASSTGDIYGYTF. V gene TRBV2 combines with J gene TRBJ1-2; TRBD1 might be the D (6 bases). The germline V gene encodes CDR1 SNHLY and CDR2 FYNNEI. The CDR3 spans 13 residues. V gave up 5 bases and J gave up 8 bases, with 15 bases separating them.

This clone was counted a few times. This chain joins TRBV9 and TRBJ2-7; 9 bases fit TRBD2. The CDR3 is 15 amino acids. Germline V gene lookup returns CDR1 SGDLS and CDR2 YYNGEE. Losses at the gene ends were 0 bases for V and 2 bases for J; bases not matched to a gene: 3. The CDR3 protein is CASSVAGTSTYEQYF. The CDR3 region has the DNA TGTGCCAGCAGCGTAGCGGGGACTAGCACCTACGAGCAGTACTTC.

Only one count was recorded for this clone. The chain uses TRBV4-2 and TRBJ1-2; 8 bases align to TRBD1. The CDR3 is 15 amino acids. Germline loops: CDR1 LGHNA, CDR2 YNFKEQ. V was pared by 4 bases and J by 2 bases, with 6 bases of the junction left unmatched. CDR3 loop: CASSPGQGANYGYTF. In DNA, the CDR3 is TGTGCCAGCAGCCCTGGACAGGGAGCAAACTATGGCTACACCTTC.

J is TRBJ2-5 and V is TRBV10-3, with a possible D match to TRBD1 (5 bases). The CDR3 has 13 amino acids. Trimming removed 4 bases at V and 4 bases at J, with 10 bases between. Germline V lookup: CDR1 ENHRY, CDR2 SYGVKD. The DNA of the CDR3 is TGTGCCATCAGTGGTCAGGGTCCAGAGACCCAGTACTTC. Protein sequence: CAISGQGPETQYF.

The V gene is TRBV7-3, the J gene TRBJ2-3; TRBD2 might be the D (6 bases). Germline lookup yields CDR1 SGHTA and CDR2 FQGTGA. Trimming cost V 3 bases and J 6 bases, with 16 bases left between them. This CDR3 region has 15 residues. CDR3 sequence reads: CASSFGDSDWDTQYF. In DNA form, the CDR3 reads TGTGCCAGCAGCTTCGGGGACTCCGACTGGGATACGCAGTATTTT.

This chain connects TRBV19 to TRBJ2-4, with 11 nucleotides matching TRBD2. The J segment lost 7 bases and the V segment lost 9 bases, leaving 5 bases of the junction unmatched. Germline V lookup: CDR1 LNHDA, CDR2 SQIVND (reference sequence). The CDR3 totals 13 residues. CDR3 nucleotide sequence: TGTGCCAGCCGACTAGCGGGATCGAACATTCAGTACTTC. Translating it yields CASRLAGSNIQYF.

The genes are TRBV11-2 and TRBJ1-3; D perhaps matches TRBD1 (6 bases). CDR3 length: 14 residues. Germline CDR1 SGHAT, CDR2 FQNNGV. V shed 4 bases and J shed 4 bases, with 11 bases lying between them. The CDR3 nucleotides are TGTGCCAGCAGCTCCCGACAGGCCGGAAACACCATATATTTT. This encodes CASSSRQAGNTIYF.

The chain couples TRBV4-2 to TRBJ1-1; D unresolved. Germline CDR1 and CDR2: LGHNA and YNFKEQ. Trimming pared 1 base from V and 1 base from J, leaving 10 bases between. This CDR3 contains 15 residues. For the CDR3, the DNA is TGTGCCAGCAGCCAAGGGTTAGGGTGGAACACTGAAGCTTTCTTT. Translating gives CASSQGLGWNTEAFF.

The gene calls are TRBV7-2 and TRBJ1-5; D is ambiguous. Trimming cost V 1 base and J 7 bases, with 8 bases left between them. This CDR3 contains 13 residues. Germline V gene lookup returns CDR1 SGHTA and CDR2 FQGNSA. The CDR3 here is CASSLGRRQPQHF. DNA for the CDR3: TGTGCCAGCAGCTTAGGACGCCGGCAGCCCCAGCATTTT. Supplemented by reference TRBV7-2 and TRBJ1-5, the full variable domain reads GAGVSQSPSNKVTEKGKDVELRCDPISGHTALYWYRQSLGQGLEFLIYFQGNSAPDKSGLPSDRFSAERTGGSVSTLTIQRTQQEDSAVYLCASSLGRRQPQHFGDGTRLSIL.

This clone has a single count. The chain carries TRBV19 and TRBJ2-1; 8 bases fit TRBD2. Looked up from germline, CDR1 is LNHDA and CDR2 is SQIVND (reference sequence). This CDR3 is built from 15 residues. V dropped 5 bases and J dropped 12; count of bases not matched to a gene: 15. The CDR3 sequence: CASSREPGLGGGQFF. CDR3 coding DNA: TGTGCCAGTAGTCGGGAGCCGGGACTAGGGGGGGGGCAGTTCTTC.

The chain carries TRBV7-3 and TRBJ2-2; 8 nucleotides agree with TRBD2. Trimming took 2 bases from V and 3 from J; bases not matched to a gene: 2. CDR1 is SGHTA, CDR2 FQGTGA, per germline. The CDR3 is 15 residues long. CDR3 coding DNA: TGTGCCAGCAGCTTAGGCGGGAGGTACACCGGGGAGCTGTTTTTT. Translated: CASSLGGRYTGELFF.

The rearrangement uses TRBV9 and TRBJ2-3, with a weak D call TRBD2 (6 bases). Germline V gene lookup returns CDR1 SGDLS and CDR2 YYNGEE. The length of the CDR3 is 13 residues. With 3 bases removed from V and 3 bases from J, the gap between germline ends came to 8 bases. This chain's CDR3 is CASSAGLTDTQYF. The CDR3 DNA follows: TGTGCCAGCAGCGCCGGACTAACAGATACGCAGTATTTT. Full variable domain (outside the CDR3, taken from reference TRBV9 and TRBJ2-3): DSGVTQTPKHLITATGQRVTLRCSPRSGDLSVYWYQQSLDQGLQFLIQYYNGEERAKGNILERFSAQQFPDLHSELNLSSLELGDSALYFCASSAGLTDTQYFGPGTRLTVL.

The chain employs TRBV6-4 and TRBJ2-7; a weak D match, TRBD1 (5 bases). The CDR3 spans 14 residues. Trimming removed 8 bases from V and 3 bases from J, with 17 bases in between. CDR1 and CDR2 from the germline V gene are MRHNA and SNTAGT. This chain's CDR3 is CASGLPQACYEQYF. The DNA of the CDR3 is TGTGCCAGCGGCTTGCCACAGGCCTGCTACGAGCAGTACTTC.

The genes are TRBV19 and TRBJ2-5, with D possibly being TRBD1 or TRBD2 (5 bases each). CDR3 size: 13 residues. CDR1 and CDR2 (germline): LNHDA, SQIVND (reference sequence). Between the trimmed V and J ends, which lost 5 bases and 4 bases, there was a span of 11 bases. The CDR3 here is CASSLNGAETQYF. CDR3 nucleotide sequence: TGTGCCAGTAGTCTGAACGGGGCAGAGACCCAGTACTTC.

The chain uses TRBV2 and TRBJ1-2, with D perhaps matching TRBD1 (5 bases). Trimming shortened V by 3 bases and J by 6 bases, and 14 bases separated the two germline ends. The germline gives CDR1 SNHLY, CDR2 FYNNEI. This CDR3 spans 14 amino acids. The CDR3 region has the DNA TGTGCCAGCAGTGATAGCCGAGGGGTTGATGGCTACACCTTC. Protein product: CASSDSRGVDGYTF.

V and J are TRBV15 and TRBJ2-5, with TRBD1 matching over 9 bases. Germline loops: CDR1 LNHNV, CDR2 YYDKDF (reference sequence). The V segment lost 5 bases and the J segment 0 bases; nucleotides outside the gene matches: 10. This CDR3 has 17 residues. In nucleotides, the CDR3 is TGTGCCACCAGCCCGGGACAGGGCCGGGCGGACCAAGAGACCCAGTACTTC. It codes for CATSPGQGRADQETQYF.

This chain uses TRBV2 with TRBJ2-7, with 7 bases fitting TRBD1. This CDR3 region has 13 residues. The germline V gene encodes CDR1 SNHLY and CDR2 FYNNEI. V shed 6 bases, J shed 7 bases, and the junction held 9 bases outside the gene matches. The DNA of the CDR3 is TGTGCCAGCAGGTGGGACAGTTTTGGTGAGCAGTACTTC. It specifies CASRWDSFGEQYF.

The table lists this clone with a count of one. The gene calls are TRBV7-3 and TRBJ2-2, with D possibly TRBD2 on 6 matching bases. The CDR3 consists of 13 residues. V was pared by 5 bases and J by 7 bases, with 11 bases between. Germline CDR1 SGHTA, CDR2 FQGTGA. For the CDR3, the DNA is TGTGCCAGCAGCCAGGGACTGATCGGGGAGCTGTTTTTT. It encodes CASSQGLIGELFF.

The chain joins TRBV28 to TRBJ1-5, with D unclear. V was pared by 2 bases and J by 7 bases, with 12 bases between. Germline V CDR1 and CDR2: MDHEN, SYDVKM. This CDR3 is 14 amino acids long. In DNA, the CDR3 is TGTGCCAGCAGTTTAATCTCTTTCCAACAGCCCCAGCATTTT. Protein: CASSLISFQQPQHF.

This clone was seen only once. The rearrangement links TRBV28 to TRBJ2-7, with 9 bases identical to TRBD1. The CDR3 contains 17 residues. J lost 7 bases, V lost 6 bases, and 19 bases had no gene match. Looked up from germline, CDR1 is MDHEN and CDR2 is SYDVKM. CDR3 in amino acids: CASRHRGLYLGRREQYF. CDR3 DNA: TGTGCCAGCAGGCACAGGGGGCTTTATTTGGGGCGGAGGGAGCAGTACTTC.

The rearrangement joins TRBV7-2 to TRBJ2-5; D is ambiguous. There are 14 residues in the CDR3. V lost 5 bases, J lost 1 base, and 11 bases lay in between. CDR1 and CDR2 from the germline V gene are SGHTA and FQGNSA. CDR3 loop: CASSPRFRQETQYF. In DNA form, the CDR3 reads TGTGCCAGCAGCCCTAGATTCCGCCAAGAGACCCAGTACTTC.

This chain links TRBV7-2 with TRBJ2-3, with TRBD2 as a possible D gene (5 bases). Trimming removed 8 bases at V and 0 bases at J, with 12 bases between. Looked up from germline, CDR1 is SGHTA and CDR2 is FQGNSA. This CDR3 is 14 amino acids long. Here the CDR3 reads CASGEIFSTDTQYF. The DNA for the CDR3 is TGTGCCAGCGGGGAGATCTTTAGCACAGATACGCAGTATTTT.

V usage is TRBV6-5 and J usage is TRBJ1-2; D not resolved. Germline CDR1 is MNHEY and CDR2 is SVGAGI. V was trimmed by 7 bases and J by 4 bases, leaving 4 bases between them. The CDR3 extends over 10 amino acids. The CDR3 DNA follows: TGTGCCAGCAATTTCTATGGCTACACCTTC. This sequence encodes CASNFYGYTF.

J is TRBJ1-1 and V is TRBV7-9, with D unclear. V lost 7 bases, J lost 7 bases, and 13 bases lay in between. CDR3 length: 12 residues. Germline V gives CDR1 SEHNR, CDR2 FQNEAQ (reference sequence). The CDR3 is CASTRTDFEAFF. The CDR3 DNA reads TGTGCCAGCACTCGGACGGACTTTGAAGCTTTCTTT.

The chain carries TRBV6-6 and TRBJ2-7; a possible D gene is TRBD1 (6 bases). Germline assignment: CDR1 MNHNY and CDR2 SVGAGI (reference sequence). This CDR3 has 13 amino acids. Trimming stripped 6 bases from V and 3 bases from J, with 12 bases between. CDR3 in DNA: TGTGCCAGCAGATGGGGACAAAGCTACGAGCAGTACTTC. It specifies CASRWGQSYEQYF.

This clone was recorded a few times. V usage is TRBV2 and J usage is TRBJ2-7, with unresolved D. The CDR3 contains 13 residues. Germline lookup yields CDR1 SNHLY and CDR2 FYNNEI. V dropped 6 bases and J dropped 4 bases, with 13 bases sitting between them. DNA of the CDR3: TGTGCCAGCAGCTTCCCTCTTAAGTACGAGCAGTACTTC. Its protein is CASSFPLKYEQYF.